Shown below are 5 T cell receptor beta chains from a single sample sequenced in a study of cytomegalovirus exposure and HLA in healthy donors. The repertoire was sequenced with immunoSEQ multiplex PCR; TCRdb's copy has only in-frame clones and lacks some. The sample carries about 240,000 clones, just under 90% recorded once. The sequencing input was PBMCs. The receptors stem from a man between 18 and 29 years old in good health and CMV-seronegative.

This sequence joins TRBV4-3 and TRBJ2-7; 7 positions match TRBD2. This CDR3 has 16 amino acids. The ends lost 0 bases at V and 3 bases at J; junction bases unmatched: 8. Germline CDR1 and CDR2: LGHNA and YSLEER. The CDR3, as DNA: TGCGCCAGCAGCCAAGATCGGTCGTGGGAGGGCTACGAGCAGTACTTC. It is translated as CASSQDRSWEGYEQYF.

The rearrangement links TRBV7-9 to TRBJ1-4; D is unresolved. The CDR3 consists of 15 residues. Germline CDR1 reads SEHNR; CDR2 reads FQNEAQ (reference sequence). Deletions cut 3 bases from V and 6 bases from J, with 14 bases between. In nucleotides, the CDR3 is TGTGCCAGCAGCTTTGGGCTTGGGAGTCATGAAAAACTGTTTTTT. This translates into CASSFGLGSHEKLFF.

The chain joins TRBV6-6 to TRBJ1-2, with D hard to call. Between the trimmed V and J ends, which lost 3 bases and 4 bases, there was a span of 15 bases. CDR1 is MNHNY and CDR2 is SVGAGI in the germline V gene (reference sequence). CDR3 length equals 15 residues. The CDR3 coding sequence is TGTGCCAGCAGTTATTCTGGCGAACGGGGCTATGGCTACACCTTC. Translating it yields CASSYSGERGYGYTF.

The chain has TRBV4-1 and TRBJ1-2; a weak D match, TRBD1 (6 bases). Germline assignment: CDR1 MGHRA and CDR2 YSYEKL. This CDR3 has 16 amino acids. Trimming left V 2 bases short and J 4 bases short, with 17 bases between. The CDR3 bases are TGCGCCAGCAGCCAAATTGGGGGCTCCCGGGGCTATGGCTACACCTTC. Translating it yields CASSQIGGSRGYGYTF.

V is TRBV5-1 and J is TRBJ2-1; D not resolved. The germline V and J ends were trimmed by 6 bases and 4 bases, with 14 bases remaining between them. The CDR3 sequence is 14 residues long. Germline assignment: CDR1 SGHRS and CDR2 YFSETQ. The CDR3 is CASTPDSTYNEQFF. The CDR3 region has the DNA TGCGCCAGCACCCCCGACTCAACTTACAATGAGCAGTTCTTC.